A selection of T cell receptor beta chains follows, all from one sample in a study of beta chain features in type 1 diabetes. Some clones are missing from TCRdb's copy, which holds only in-frame ones; the method was immunoSEQ multiplex PCR. The sample lists some 270,000 clones; under 13% were seen once. The sequencing input was naive CD4+ T cells from blood. The receptors shown here come from a man aged 25 to 45 with type 1 diabetes. The CDR3 runs from the conserved cysteine through the conserved F or W. A D gene is named only where the DNA matches it firmly. A row's size may be missing; if present it is once, few, many or a size class.

J gene | V gene | D gene | clone size | CDR3 DNA | CDR3 protein
TRBJ1-3 | TRBV5-1 | . | few | TGCGCCAGCAGCGCAACAGGGATCTCTGGAAACACCATATATTTT | CASSATGISGNTIYF
TRBJ2-7 | TRBV11-1 | . | . | TGTGCCAGCACCCTAGGGGGTTACGAGCAGTACTTC | CASTLGGYEQYF
TRBJ2-1 | TRBV19 | . | few | TGTGCCAGTAGTATCGATGCTCCAGGGCGCTACAATGAGCAGTTCTTC | CASSIDAPGRYNEQFF
TRBJ2-3 | TRBV5-4 | . | few | TGTGCCAGCAGTCCCCCTCGGAGGTTTAGCGGAACTAGCACAGATACGCAGTATTTT | CASSPPRRFSGTSTDTQYF
TRBJ2-5 | TRBV18 | TRBD1 | . | TGTGCCAGCTCCGGACAGGTCCAAGAGACCCAGTACTTC | CASSGQVQETQYF
TRBJ2-7 | TRBV5-1 | TRBD1 | few | TGCGCCAGCAGCCCGGGGACAGGGGACTACGAGCAGTACTTC | CASSPGTGDYEQYF
TRBJ1-4 | TRBV9 | . | few | TGTGCCAGCAGCGGGGGGCCCTGGGATGAAAAACTGTTTTTT | CASSGGPWDEKLFF
TRBJ2-1 | TRBV14 | . | many | TGTGCCAGCAGCCCGCGTAATGGTGAGCAGTTCTTC | CASSPRNGEQFF
TRBJ2-7 | TRBV5-4 | TRBD2 | few | TGTGCCAGCAGCTCAGCGGGGGGCAGCCTGGGACAGTACTTC | CASSSAGGSLGQYF
TRBJ1-1 | TRBV5-4 | . | few | TGTGCCAGCAGCTTGGACTGGGGGGCTGAAGCTTTCTTT | CASSLDWGAEAFF
TRBJ1-2 | TRBV7-2 | TRBD1 | few | TGTGCCAGCAGCACTGACAGGGGCTCAAATGGCTACACCTTC | CASSTDRGSNGYTF
TRBJ2-5 | TRBV6-5 | TRBD1 | . | TGTGCCAGCAGTTACTCGGGACAGCAAGAGACCCAGTACTTC | CASSYSGQQETQYF
TRBJ2-3 | TRBV7-9 | TRBD2 | . | TGTGCCAGCAGCTTACGCCTAGCGGGATTCACAGATACGCAGTATTTT | CASSLRLAGFTDTQYF
TRBJ2-3 | TRBV6-5 | TRBD1 | . | TGTGCCAGCAGTAGGCCAGGGGGCGCGACAGATACGCAGTATTTT | CASSRPGGATDTQYF
TRBJ2-6 | TRBV10-3 | . | . | TGTGCCATCAGTACGCGACAGCTCCATACAGGGGCCAACGTCCTGACTTTC | CAISTRQLHTGANVLTF
TRBJ1-6 | TRBV2 | TRBD1 | few | TGTGCCAGCAGGGGGGGACAGCCGTATAATTCACCCCTCCACTTT | CASRGGQPYNSPLHF
TRBJ2-7 | TRBV15 | TRBD1 | few | TGTGCCACCAGCAGAGGCGGACAGGGATCCTACGAGCAGTACTTC | CATSRGGQGSYEQYF